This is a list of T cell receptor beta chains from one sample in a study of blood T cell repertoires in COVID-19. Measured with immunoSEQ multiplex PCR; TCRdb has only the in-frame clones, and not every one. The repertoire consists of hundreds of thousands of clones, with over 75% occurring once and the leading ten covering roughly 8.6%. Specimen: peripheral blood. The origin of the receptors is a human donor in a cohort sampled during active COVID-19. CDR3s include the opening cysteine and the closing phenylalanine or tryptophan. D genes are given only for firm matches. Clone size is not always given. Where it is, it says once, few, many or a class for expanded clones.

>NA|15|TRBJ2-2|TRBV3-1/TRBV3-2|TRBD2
CASTFGGRATGELFF
TGTGCCAGCACCTTTGGCGGGAGGGCCACCGGGGAGCTGTTTTTT
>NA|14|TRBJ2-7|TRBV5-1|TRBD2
CASSAAGEAYGQYF
TGCGCCAGCAGCGCTGCGGGAGAGGCTTACGGGCAGTACTTC
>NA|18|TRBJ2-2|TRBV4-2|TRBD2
CASSPGKGGGADTGELFF
TGTGCCAGCAGCCCCGGTAAGGGCGGGGGGGCGGACACCGGGGAGCTGTTTTTT
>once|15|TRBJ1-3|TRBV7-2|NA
CASRANRVHGNTIYF
TGTGCCAGCAGAGCGAACAGGGTACATGGAAACACCATATATTTT
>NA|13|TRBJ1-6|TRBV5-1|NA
CASSLDSNSPLHF
TGCGCCAGCAGCTTGGACAGTAATTCACCCCTCCACTTT
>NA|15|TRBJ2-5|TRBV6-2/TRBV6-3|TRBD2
CASSRRASGQETQYF
TGTGCCAGCAGCCGGCGGGCTAGCGGACAAGAGACCCAGTACTTC
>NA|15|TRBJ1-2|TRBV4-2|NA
CASSQDGSGYLGYTF
TGTGCCAGCAGCCAAGACGGTTCCGGGTACCTTGGCTACACCTTC
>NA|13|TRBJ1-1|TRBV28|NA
CASTGVEGSEAFF
TGTGCCAGCACAGGGGTGGAAGGATCTGAAGCTTTCTTT
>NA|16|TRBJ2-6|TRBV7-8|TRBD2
CASSRSGRSGANVLTF
TGTGCCAGCAGCCGTAGCGGGAGGTCTGGGGCCAACGTCCTGACTTTC
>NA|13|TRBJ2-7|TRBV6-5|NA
CASSYSTGYEQYF
TGTGCCAGCAGTTACTCGACAGGCTACGAGCAGTACTTC
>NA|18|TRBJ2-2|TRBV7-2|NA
CASSPRRGQGAQAGELFF
TGTGCCAGCAGCCCCCGGCGGGGGCAGGGGGCGCAAGCCGGGGAGCTGTTTTTT
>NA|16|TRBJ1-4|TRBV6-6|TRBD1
CASSTARTGEREKLFF
TGTGCCAGCAGTACCGCCCGGACAGGGGAGCGTGAAAAACTGTTTTTT
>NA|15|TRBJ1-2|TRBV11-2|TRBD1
CASSLGHRGGRGYTF
TGTGCCAGCAGCTTAGGTCACAGGGGGGGAAGGGGCTACACCTTC
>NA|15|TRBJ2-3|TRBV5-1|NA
CASSRDSSSTDTQYF
TGCGCCAGCAGCCGGGACTCTTCGAGCACAGATACGCAGTATTTT
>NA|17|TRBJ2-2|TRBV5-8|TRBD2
CASSLELGLAGVEELFF
TGTGCCAGCAGCTTGGAACTGGGACTAGCGGGAGTAGAGGAGCTGTTTTTT
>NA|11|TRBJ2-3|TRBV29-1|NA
CSVAGHETQYF
TGCAGCGTGGCGGGGCATGAAACGCAGTATTTT
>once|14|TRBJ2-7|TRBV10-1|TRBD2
CASSKSSGNNEQYF
TGCGCCAGCAGTAAATCTAGCGGGAACAACGAGCAGTACTTC
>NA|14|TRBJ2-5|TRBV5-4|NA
CASSLGLRGETQYF
TGTGCCAGCAGCTTGGGTCTCCGGGGAGAGACCCAGTACTTC
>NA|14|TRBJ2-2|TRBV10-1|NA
CASSEAGNTGELFF
TGCGCCAGCAGTGAGGCAGGGAACACCGGGGAGCTGTTTTTT
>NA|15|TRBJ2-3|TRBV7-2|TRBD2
CASSVAGGSTDTQYF
TGTGCCAGCAGCGTAGCGGGGGGTAGCACAGATACGCAGTATTTT
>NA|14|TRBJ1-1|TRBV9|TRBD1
CASSVGQGASEAFF
TGTGCCAGCAGCGTCGGACAGGGGGCCTCTGAAGCTTTCTTT
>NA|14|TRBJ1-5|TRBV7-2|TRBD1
CASSSRQGNQPQHF
TGTGCCAGCAGCTCCCGACAGGGGAATCAGCCCCAGCATTTT
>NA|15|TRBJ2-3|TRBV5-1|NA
CASSPRLNPTDTQYF
TGCGCCAGCAGCCCGAGACTGAACCCCACAGATACGCAGTATTTT
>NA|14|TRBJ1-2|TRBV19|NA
CASSISQVPYGYTF
TGTGCCAGTAGTATATCCCAGGTTCCATATGGCTACACCTTC
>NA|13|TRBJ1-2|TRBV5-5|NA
CASSLQDSYGYTF
TGTGCCAGCAGCTTGCAGGACAGCTATGGCTACACCTTC
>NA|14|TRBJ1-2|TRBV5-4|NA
CASSLGQENYGYTF
TGTGCCAGCAGCTTGGGACAGGAGAACTATGGCTACACCTTC
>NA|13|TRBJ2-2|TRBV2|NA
CASTGQTTGELFF
TGTGCCAGCACTGGACAGACTACCGGGGAGCTGTTTTTT
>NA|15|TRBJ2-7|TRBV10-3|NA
CAISESNRVSYEQYF
TGTGCCATCAGTGAGTCCAACAGGGTGTCCTACGAGCAGTACTTC
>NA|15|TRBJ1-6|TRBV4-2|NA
CASSQDLGGDSPLHF
TGTGCCAGCAGCCAAGATCTAGGGGGGGACTCACCCCTCCACTTT
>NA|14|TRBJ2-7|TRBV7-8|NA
CASSLGTASYEQYF
TGTGCCAGCAGCTTAGGCACAGCCTCCTACGAGCAGTACTTC
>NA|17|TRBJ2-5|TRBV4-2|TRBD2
CASSQDGAGGPGETQYF
TGTGCCAGCAGCCAAGATGGCGCGGGAGGGCCAGGGGAGACCCAGTACTTC
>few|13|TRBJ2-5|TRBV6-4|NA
CASRNRDTHTQYF
TGTGCCAGCAGGAACCGGGACACCCACACCCAGTACTTC
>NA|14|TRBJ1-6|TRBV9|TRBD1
CASSATGRNSPLHF
TGTGCCAGCAGCGCGACAGGGAGAAATTCACCCCTCCACTTT
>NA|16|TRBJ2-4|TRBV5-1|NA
CASSLLVAGAKNIQYF
TGCGCCAGCAGCTTGTTAGTTGCGGGGGCCAAAAACATTCAGTACTTC
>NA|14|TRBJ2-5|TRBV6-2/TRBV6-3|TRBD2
CASSYRGPRGAQYF
TGTGCCAGCAGTTACAGGGGCCCTCGGGGGGCCCAGTACTTC
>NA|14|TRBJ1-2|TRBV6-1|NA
CASSESGGRYGYTF
TGTGCCAGCAGTGAATCGGGGGGACGCTATGGCTACACCTTC
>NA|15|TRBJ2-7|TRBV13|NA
CASSLGGGAQYEQYF
TGTGCCAGCAGCTTGGGCGGCGGGGCGCAATACGAGCAGTACTTC